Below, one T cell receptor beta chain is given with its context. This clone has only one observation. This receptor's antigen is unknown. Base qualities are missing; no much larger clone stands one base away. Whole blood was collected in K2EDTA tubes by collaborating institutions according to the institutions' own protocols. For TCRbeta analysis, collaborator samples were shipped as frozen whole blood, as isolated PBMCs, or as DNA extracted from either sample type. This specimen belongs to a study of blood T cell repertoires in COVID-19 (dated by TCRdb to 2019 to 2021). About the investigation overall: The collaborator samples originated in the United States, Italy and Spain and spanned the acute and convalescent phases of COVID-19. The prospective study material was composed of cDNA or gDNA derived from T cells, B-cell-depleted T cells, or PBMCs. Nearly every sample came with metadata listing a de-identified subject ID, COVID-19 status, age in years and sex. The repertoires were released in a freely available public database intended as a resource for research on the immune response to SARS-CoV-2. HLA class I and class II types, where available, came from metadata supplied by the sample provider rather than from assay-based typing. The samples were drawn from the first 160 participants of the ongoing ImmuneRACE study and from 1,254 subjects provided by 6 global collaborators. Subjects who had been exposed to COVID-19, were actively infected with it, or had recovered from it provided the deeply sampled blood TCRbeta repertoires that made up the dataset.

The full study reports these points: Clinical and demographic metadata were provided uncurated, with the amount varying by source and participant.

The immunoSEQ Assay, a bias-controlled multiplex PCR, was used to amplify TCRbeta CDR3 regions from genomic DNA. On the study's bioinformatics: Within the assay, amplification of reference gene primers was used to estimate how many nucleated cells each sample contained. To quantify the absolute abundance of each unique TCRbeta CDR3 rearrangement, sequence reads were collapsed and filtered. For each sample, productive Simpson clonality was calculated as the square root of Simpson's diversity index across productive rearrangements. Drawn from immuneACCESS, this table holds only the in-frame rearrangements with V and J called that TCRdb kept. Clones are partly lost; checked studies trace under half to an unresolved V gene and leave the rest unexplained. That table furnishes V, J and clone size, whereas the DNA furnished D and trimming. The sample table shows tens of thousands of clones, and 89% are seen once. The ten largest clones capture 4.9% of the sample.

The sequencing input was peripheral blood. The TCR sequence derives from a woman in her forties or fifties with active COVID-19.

The nucleotides read TGTGCCAGCAGCGCAGGCAGGGGAATGGGTGAAGCTTTCTTT. This encodes CASSAGRGMGEAFF. The sequence links TRBV9 to TRBJ1-1; the D gene is possibly TRBD1, with 6 bases matching. Via the germline V gene, CDR1 is SGDLS and CDR2 YYNGEE. The CDR3 measures 14 amino acids from cysteine to phenylalanine. The DNA shown is the 42-base CDR3, in frame from base 1. The V end loses 3 bases and the J end loses 7 bases, and a stretch of 16 bases separates them.